This passage covers 27 T cell receptor beta chains from one sample sequenced in a study of blood T cell repertoires in COVID-19. Sequencing used immunoSEQ multiplex PCR; TCRdb keeps in-frame clones, though not all of them. The sample consists of about 180,000 clones, 80% to 90% of them appearing once. The specimen was peripheral blood. All receptors come from a young man who had recovered from COVID-19.

This rearrangement joins TRBV7-9 to TRBJ2-7; perhaps TRBD2 as D (6 bases). Trimming pared 5 bases from V and 5 bases from J, leaving 13 bases between. Germline V gene sequence: CDR1 SEHNR, CDR2 FQNEAQ (reference sequence). The CDR3 is 13 residues long. The CDR3 nucleotides read TGTGCCAGCAGCCCCGAGGCTAGCGACGAGCAGTACTTC. Its translation is CASSPEASDEQYF.

The chain links TRBV5-6 to TRBJ2-4; 7 bases agree with TRBD2. This CDR3 region has 17 residues. V gave up 2 bases and J gave up 5 bases; unmatched junction bases: 13. The germline gives CDR1 SGHDT, CDR2 YYEEEE. Written as DNA, the CDR3 is TGTGCCAGCAGCTTTCAGGTCGGGAGGTCGGGGCAAAACATTCAGTACTTC. This codes for CASSFQVGRSGQNIQYF.

V and J are TRBV11-1 and TRBJ2-1; no reliable D call. The germline gives CDR1 SGHAT, CDR2 FQDESV (reference sequence). This CDR3 is built from 14 residues. Trimming pared 5 bases from V and 3 bases from J, leaving 11 bases between. DNA for the CDR3: TGTGCCAGCAGCCCTAGTCCCCTCTACAATGAGCAGTTCTTC. Amino acids: CASSPSPLYNEQFF.

The chain uses TRBV19 and TRBJ1-2; 8 positions agree with TRBD1. J gave up 7 bases and V 3 bases, and 4 bases lay outside the gene matches. The CDR3 totals 13 residues. Germline V CDR1 and CDR2: LNHDA, SQIVND (reference sequence). CDR3 bases: TGTGCCAGTAGTATTCAGGGGGCCCGTGGCTACACCTTC. Translation: CASSIQGARGYTF.

This rearrangement joins TRBV4-3 to TRBJ2-1; TRBD2 matches 7 bases. From germline, CDR1 is LGHNA and CDR2 YSLEER. This CDR3 is built from 15 residues. V lost 1 base and J lost 2; bases outside the gene matches: 2. The CDR3 spells CASSQASGTYNEQFF. The DNA for the CDR3 is TGCGCCAGCAGCCAAGCTAGCGGAACCTACAATGAGCAGTTCTTC.

The gene calls are TRBV27 and TRBJ1-1, with D perhaps TRBD1 (5 bases). CDR1 is MNHEY, CDR2 SMNVEV, per germline (reference sequence). The V end lost 3 bases, the J end lost 2 bases, and 13 bases lay between the germline ends. This CDR3 has 15 residues. The CDR3 region is CASSFDSDRNTEAFF. As DNA, the CDR3 is TGTGCCAGCAGTTTTGACAGCGACCGAAACACTGAAGCTTTCTTT.

The gene calls are TRBV13 and TRBJ1-1; D gene unclear. Trimming took 5 bases from V and 6 from J, leaving 13 bases between them. Germline CDR1 PRHDT, CDR2 FYEKMQ (reference sequence). This CDR3 region has 13 residues. CDR3 DNA sequence: TGTGCCAGCAGCCCCCGACTAACGGCTGAAGCTTTCTTT. Protein product: CASSPRLTAEAFF.

The gene calls are TRBV19 and TRBJ1-1; possible D gene TRBD1, 6 bases. Looked up from germline, CDR1 is LNHDA and CDR2 is SQIVND (reference sequence). The CDR3 has 13 amino acids. Deletions cut 7 bases from V and 2 bases from J, with 11 bases between. The CDR3 nucleotides are TGTGCCAGTAAGAGGACAGTAAACACTGAAGCTTTCTTT. Its translation: CASKRTVNTEAFF.

J is TRBJ2-7 and V is TRBV19, with a tentative D call TRBD2 (5 bases). V lost 5 bases, J lost 2 bases, and 13 bases lay in between. Per the germline V gene, CDR1 is LNHDA and CDR2 is SQIVND (reference sequence). CDR3 length equals 14 residues. CDR3 in amino acids: CASSVGAVPYEQYF. In nucleotides, the CDR3 is TGTGCCAGTAGTGTGGGAGCAGTACCCTACGAGCAGTACTTC.

The chain carries TRBV29-1 and TRBJ2-5; TRBD1 agrees at 8 bases. From germline, CDR1 is SQVTM and CDR2 ANQGSEA. V trimming: 6 bases; J trimming: 3 bases; junction bases outside the gene matches: 6. The CDR3 is made up of 13 amino acids. The CDR3 here is CSVIQGVKETQYF. DNA of the CDR3: TGCAGCGTAATACAGGGGGTGAAAGAGACCCAGTACTTC.

This CDR3 reads CASSSNRDRGLREQFF. CDR3 in DNA: TGTGCCAGCAGTTCTAACCGGGACAGGGGGTTACGGGAGCAGTTCTTC. The rearrangement uses TRBV3-1 (or the pseudogene TRBV3-2) and TRBJ2-1, with 11 bases fitting TRBD1. Trimming at V came to 6 bases and at J to 10 bases, leaving 14 bases not matched to a gene. Germline V gives CDR1 LGHDT, CDR2 YNNKEL (reference sequence). The CDR3 runs to 16 residues.

The J gene is TRBJ1-1, the V gene TRBV11-2, with a weak D call TRBD1 (6 bases). Germline V gene lookup returns CDR1 SGHAT and CDR2 FQNNGV. CDR3 length: 13 residues. Trimming stripped 5 bases from V and 5 bases from J, with 12 bases between. CDR3 in amino acids: CASSPQGLTEAFF. The CDR3 DNA reads as TGTGCCAGCAGCCCCCAGGGGCTAACTGAAGCTTTCTTT.

The chain is built from TRBV6-2 or TRBV6-3 and TRBJ2-1; the match to TRBD1 covers 10 bases. CDR3 length equals 16 residues. V was pared by 3 bases and J by 8 bases, with 10 bases of the junction left unmatched. The germline V gene encodes CDR1 MNHEY and CDR2 SVGEGT. This CDR3 is CASSYLRDRGGDEQFF. The CDR3 DNA sequence: TGTGCCAGCAGTTATCTCCGGGACAGGGGTGGAGATGAGCAGTTCTTC.

The chain couples TRBV27 to TRBJ2-7; weak D call: TRBD1 (5 bases). Looked up from germline, CDR1 is MNHEY and CDR2 is SMNVEV (reference sequence). The CDR3 is 13 amino acids. V was pared by 0 bases and J by 2 bases, with 5 bases between. CDR3 region: CASSLSGAYEQYF. In DNA, the CDR3 is TGTGCCAGCAGTTTATCAGGGGCCTACGAGCAGTACTTC.

This chain joins TRBV4-1 and TRBJ1-2, with 8 bases that match TRBD1. With V trimmed by 2 bases and J by 7 bases, 6 bases remained unmatched. The CDR3 contains 14 residues. CDR1 is MGHRA and CDR2 is YSYEKL in the germline V gene. CDR3 amino acids: CASSQPGTGGGYTF. The CDR3 DNA is TGCGCCAGCAGCCAACCCGGGACAGGTGGTGGCTACACCTTC.

In this sample, this clone turned up a few times. The rearrangement joins TRBV27 to TRBJ2-7; weak D call: TRBD1 (6 bases). The CDR3 consists of 12 residues. Deletions cut 6 bases from V and 3 bases from J, with 9 bases between. Germline V CDR1 and CDR2: MNHEY, SMNVEV (reference sequence). The CDR3 loop reads CASSLQGYEQYF. CDR3 sequence (DNA): TGTGCCAGCAGCCTACAGGGCTACGAGCAGTACTTC.

CDR3 sequence reads: CASGLQETQYF. CDR3 in DNA: TGTGCTAGTGGTCTACAAGAGACCCAGTACTTC. The J gene is TRBJ2-5, the V gene TRBV12-5; D is uncertain. The length of the CDR3 is 11 residues. Germline CDR1 is LGHNT and CDR2 is FRNRAP. V lost 5 bases and J 2 bases, leaving 3 bases between the germline ends.

The chain couples TRBV2 to TRBJ2-2; 11 bases map to TRBD1. The V segment lost 7 bases and the J segment 6 bases; nucleotides outside the gene matches: 4. Germline CDR1 reads SNHLY; CDR2 reads FYNNEI. The CDR3 has 14 residues. The CDR3 DNA reads TGTGCCAGCACCCCGGGACAGGGGGCCGGGGAGCTGTTTTTT. This encodes CASTPGQGAGELFF.

This clone was detected only once. The rearrangement joins TRBV6-6 to TRBJ2-1, with D maybe TRBD2 (6 bases). Germline values: CDR1 MNHNY, CDR2 SVGAGI (reference sequence). Trimming removed 4 bases at V and 10 bases at J, with 8 bases between. This CDR3 is 11 amino acids long. DNA for the CDR3: TGTGCCAGCAGTTCCCGGGGGGAGCAGTTCTTC. Encoded protein: CASSSRGEQFF.

This clone has just a few counts. Other DNA sequences within the sample encode an identical CDR3. The genes are TRBV19 and TRBJ1-1, with no clear D. Germline CDR1 and CDR2: LNHDA and SQIVND (reference sequence). Trimming took 1 base from V and 4 from J, leaving 7 bases between them. This CDR3 contains 13 residues. As DNA, the CDR3 is TGTGCCAGTAGTATAGGGGGAGGCACTGAAGCTTTCTTT. This codes for CASSIGGGTEAFF.

This chain uses TRBV6-1 with TRBJ2-5, with 10 bases aligning to TRBD2. This CDR3 is 17 amino acids long. Germline-derived CDR1 and CDR2 are MNHNS and SASEGT. The junction had 8 bases not matched to a gene; V was cut back by 3 bases and J by 1 base. The CDR3 coding sequence is TGTGCCAGCAGTGAGATAGCGGGAGGAGGGCCCCAAGAGACCCAGTACTTC. Its protein is CASSEIAGGGPQETQYF.

The chain couples TRBV18 to TRBJ1-1; the match to TRBD1 covers 10 bases. CDR3 size: 18 residues. The V segment lost 0 bases and the J segment 1 base; nucleotides outside the gene matches: 8. CDR1 and CDR2 (germline): KGHSH, LQKENI. The CDR3 sequence is CASSPPMKTGGRNTEAFF. DNA of the CDR3: TGTGCCAGCTCACCACCGATGAAGACAGGGGGCAGGAACACTGAAGCTTTCTTT.

The CDR3, as DNA: TGTGCCAGCAGCTTATCAGGGAAGACCTACGAGCAGTACTTC. Translated, it gives CASSLSGKTYEQYF. J is TRBJ2-7 and V is TRBV11-2; TRBD1 might be the D (5 bases). This CDR3 is 14 amino acids long. V lost 2 bases to trimming and J lost 2 bases, with 10 bases between them. CDR1 and CDR2 (germline): SGHAT, FQNNGV.

This clone appeared a single time. The chain is built from TRBV18 and TRBJ2-7, with a tentative D call TRBD2 (5 bases). Per the germline V gene, CDR1 is KGHSH and CDR2 is LQKENI. The CDR3 length is 13 residues. V dropped 3 bases and J dropped 7 bases, with 13 bases sitting between them. In DNA form, the CDR3 reads TGTGCCAGCTCACCGTCTAGCTTAAGGGAGCAGTACTTC. This sequence encodes CASSPSSLREQYF.

The rearrangement uses TRBV7-9 and TRBJ2-7; possibly TRBD1 for D (5 bases). The V and J ends lost 5 bases and 2 bases respectively, with 13 bases between them. There are 14 residues in the CDR3. The germline CDR1 and CDR2 sequences are SEHNR and FQNEAQ (reference sequence). The CDR3 DNA reads as TGTGCCAGCAGCCCTAGACAGATTCCCTACGAGCAGTACTTC. This gives the protein CASSPRQIPYEQYF.

This clone appeared once. This chain joins TRBV29-1 and TRBJ2-7; 9 bases agree with TRBD2. Trimming took 4 bases from V and 6 from J; bases not matched to a gene: 4. Germline V gene data show CDR1 as SQVTM and CDR2 as ANQGSEA. This CDR3 is 12 amino acids long. This CDR3 reads CSVGREGAEQYF. The CDR3 bases are TGCAGCGTTGGGCGGGAGGGCGCCGAGCAGTACTTC.

On this clone itself: The same CDR3 can be traced to other DNA sequences in this sample. This sequence joins TRBV5-4 and TRBJ1-1; D possibly corresponds to TRBD1 (5 bases). The CDR3 consists of 13 residues. The germline CDR1 and CDR2 sequences are SGHNT and YYREEE (reference sequence). V was shortened by 4 bases and J by 1 base, with 8 bases between the two germline ends. The CDR3 protein is CASSLDRNTEAFF. Written as DNA, the CDR3 is TGTGCCAGCAGCCTAGACAGGAACACTGAAGCTTTCTTT.